A single sample is the source of the 30 T cell receptor beta chains below, sequenced in a study of T cell repertoires in cytomegalovirus infection. MiXCR, run by TCRdb on the reads, gives a single entry per CDR3 protein. The data hold around 540,000 distinct CDR3 sequences, with around 30% observed a single time. For these receptors, no antigen is known. The source was cultured PBMCs, collected from culture after CMV antigen stimulation. These receptors came from a human donor in good health (CMV status not recorded). Some clones in this sample may be carry-over from other donors' samples.

In its sample, this clonotype was seen a few times. This chain links TRBV7-8 with TRBJ2-1; 9 bases map to TRBD2. The junction had 6 bases not matched to a gene; V was cut back by 0 bases and J by 6 bases. This CDR3 region has 16 residues. CDR1 and CDR2 from the germline V gene are SGHVS and FQNEAQ. The CDR3: CASSLALWREGNEQFF. CDR3 sequence (DNA): TGTGCCAGCAGCTTAGCGCTCTGGCGGGAGGGCAATGAGCAGTTCTTC.

This clonotype was counted between two and nine times. The chain employs TRBV6-2 or TRBV6-3 and TRBJ2-2; 7 nucleotides agree with TRBD2. The CDR3 is 14 residues long. V shed 7 bases and J 4 bases; nucleotides not matched to a gene: 6. Germline V gene lookup returns CDR1 MNHEY and CDR2 SVGEGT. The CDR3 loop is CASIKAGFTGELFF. The CDR3 nucleotides read TGTGCCAGCATCAAAGCGGGGTTCACCGGGGAGCTGTTTTTT.

The CDR3, as DNA: TGTGCCAGCAGGGCTTCAAGTATCAACACTGAAGCTTTCTTT. Translating gives CASRASSINTEAFF. V gene TRBV7-9 combines with J gene TRBJ1-1; no firm D call. V dropped 6 bases and J dropped 2 bases, with 13 bases sitting between them. The germline V gene has CDR1 SEHNR and CDR2 FQNEAQ (reference sequence). CDR3 length: 14 amino acids.

This clonotype has just a few counts. The V and J genes are TRBV7-2 and TRBJ2-7; D unresolved. V was shortened by 3 bases and J by 2 bases, with 11 bases between the two germline ends. CDR1 and CDR2 (germline): SGHTA, FQGNSA. CDR3 size: 14 residues. CDR3 in amino acids: CASSFSLGAYEQYF. Here the CDR3 DNA reads TGTGCCAGCAGCTTTAGTCTGGGCGCCTACGAGCAGTACTTC.

This clonotype has just one count. The chain links TRBV20-1 to TRBJ2-1; a weak D match, TRBD2 (5 bases). Between the trimmed V and J ends, which lost 4 bases and 10 bases, there was a span of 14 bases. This CDR3 is 12 amino acids long. Germline V gene data show CDR1 as DFQATT and CDR2 as SNEGSKA (reference sequence). The CDR3: CSAKELVLEQFF. For the CDR3, the DNA is TGCAGTGCTAAGGAACTAGTCTTAGAGCAGTTCTTC.

This clonotype showed up many times. The chain joins TRBV6-1 to TRBJ2-5; the D gene is possibly TRBD2 (7 bases). Per the germline V gene, CDR1 is MNHNS and CDR2 is SASEGT. The V end was cut by 7 bases, the J end by 5 bases, with 14 bases between. The CDR3 consists of 13 residues. CDR3 nucleotide sequence: TGTGCCAGCATCCGGGGGGCCGGGGAGACCCAGTACTTC. It is translated as CASIRGAGETQYF.

The gene calls are TRBV6-5 and TRBJ2-4, with D tentatively TRBD1 (6 bases). V lost 3 bases, J lost 3 bases, and 12 bases lay in between. The V gene's germline CDR1 is MNHEY and CDR2 SVGAGI. The CDR3 is 15 residues long. The CDR3 here is CASSYRSTGKNIQYF. The CDR3 bases are TGTGCCAGCAGTTATAGATCGACAGGCAAAAACATTCAGTACTTC.

The chain employs TRBV20-1 and TRBJ1-1; TRBD1 matches at 8 bases. CDR3 size: 13 residues. J was trimmed by 4 bases and V by 5 bases; bases with no gene match: 6. Germline CDR1 reads DFQATT; CDR2 reads SNEGSKA (reference sequence). The CDR3 spells CSALDRVVTEAFF. In DNA form, the CDR3 reads TGCAGTGCTCTGGACAGGGTCGTCACTGAAGCTTTCTTT.

This clonotype was observed a few times. This rearrangement joins TRBV19 to TRBJ2-6, with 10 bases aligning to TRBD1. With V trimmed by 8 bases and J by 1 base, 5 bases remained unmatched. The CDR3 length is 16 residues. The V gene's germline CDR1 is LNHDA and CDR2 SQIVND (reference sequence). CDR3 amino acids: CASGDRGTSGANVLTF. CDR3 coding DNA: TGTGCCAGTGGGGACAGGGGCACGTCTGGGGCCAACGTCCTGACTTTC.

The table lists this clonotype with a few counts. V and J are TRBV6-8 and TRBJ2-6; tentatively, D is TRBD1 (6 bases). This CDR3 spans 16 amino acids. Germline V gene data show CDR1 as MNHGY and CDR2 as SAAAGT. Trimming shortened V by 5 bases and J by 3 bases, and 14 bases separated the two germline ends. The chain's CDR3 is CASSKSRGSGANVLTF. For the CDR3, the DNA is TGTGCCAGCAGTAAATCCAGGGGAAGTGGGGCCAACGTCCTGACTTTC.

This sequence joins TRBV28 and TRBJ2-7, with TRBD1 matching 10 bases. V lost 8 bases to trimming and J lost 5 bases; unmatched junction nucleotides: 12. Germline values: CDR1 MDHEN, CDR2 SYDVKM. The CDR3 extends over 15 amino acids. CDR3 protein: CASVDGTGVLHEQYV. The CDR3 DNA reads TGTGCCAGCGTCGACGGGACAGGGGTCCTACACGAGCAGTACGTC.

In DNA, the CDR3 is TGCGCCAGCAGCCAATTCGGGGGCGCCTACACTAGCACAGATACGCAGTATTTT. The encoded protein is CASSQFGGAYTSTDTQYF. The chain uses TRBV4-1 and TRBJ2-3; D tentatively fits TRBD1 or TRBD2 (6 bases each). The V end lost 2 bases, the J end lost 0 bases, and 18 bases lay between the germline ends. Germline CDR1 and CDR2: MGHRA and YSYEKL. The length of the CDR3 is 18 residues.

This clonotype has a handful of counts. V is TRBV28 and J is TRBJ2-5; no definite D call. Between the trimmed V and J ends, which lost 6 bases and 2 bases, there was a span of 22 bases. The CDR3 runs to 17 residues. The germline V gene has CDR1 MDHEN and CDR2 SYDVKM. CDR3 protein: CASSQIGSVRPQETQYF. The CDR3 DNA is TGTGCCAGCAGCCAAATCGGGTCGGTCCGGCCGCAAGAGACCCAGTACTTC.

The table lists this clonotype with many counts. This rearrangement joins TRBV7-8 to TRBJ1-6, with D unclear. The CDR3 consists of 16 residues. Germline CDR1 is SGHVS and CDR2 is FQNEAQ. V was shortened by 2 bases and J by 7 bases, with 15 bases between the two germline ends. The CDR3 DNA is TGTGCCAGCAGCTTATTAGGGAGACGGTTAAATTCACCCCTCCACTTT. Translating it yields CASSLLGRRLNSPLHF.

A few counts support this clonotype. V gene TRBV7-2 combines with J gene TRBJ1-1, with 7 bases lining up with TRBD1. This CDR3 spans 14 amino acids. The V segment lost 6 bases and the J segment 5 bases; nucleotides outside the gene matches: 9. Germline V gene data show CDR1 as SGHTA and CDR2 as FQGNSA. This chain's CDR3 is CASRSFQQGTEAFF. CDR3 sequence (DNA): TGTGCCAGCAGGTCTTTCCAACAGGGGACTGAAGCTTTCTTT.

The gene calls are TRBV10-3 and TRBJ2-2; TRBD1 agrees at 8 bases. CDR1 is ENHRY and CDR2 is SYGVKD in the germline V gene. The CDR3 is 16 amino acids. With V trimmed by 8 bases and J by 2 bases, 10 bases remained unmatched. In nucleotides, the CDR3 is TGTGCCATCGGGAAGGACAGGGATTTTAACACCGGGGAGCTGTTTTTT. It yields the protein CAIGKDRDFNTGELFF.

This chain links TRBV18 with TRBJ2-1, with 14 bases matching TRBD2. Germline V gives CDR1 KGHSH, CDR2 LQKENI. This CDR3 spans 17 amino acids. V lost 3 bases and J lost 4; bases outside the gene matches: 5. The chain's CDR3 is CASSPGTSGSLYNEQFF. DNA for the CDR3: TGTGCCAGCTCACCCGGGACTAGCGGGAGCCTTTACAATGAGCAGTTCTTC.

The rearrangement joins TRBV20-1 to TRBJ2-7, with D hard to call. Trimming removed 1 base at V and 8 bases at J, with 15 bases between. The CDR3 length is 13 residues. Looked up from germline, CDR1 is DFQATT and CDR2 is SNEGSKA (reference sequence). CDR3 sequence: CSARVVGGHKQYF. In DNA form, the CDR3 reads TGCAGTGCTAGAGTGGTTGGCGGCCACAAGCAGTACTTC.

This clonotype showed up just a few times. DNA for the CDR3: TGTGCCAGCAGCTTCGAGGGGTTACTGCCCCAGCATTTT. This gives the protein CASSFEGLLPQHF. The chain couples TRBV7-2 to TRBJ1-5, with D perhaps TRBD1 (5 bases). CDR3 length: 13 residues. From germline, CDR1 is SGHTA and CDR2 FQGNSA. V dropped 3 bases and J dropped 9 bases, with 12 bases sitting between them.

This clonotype came up many times. The chain links TRBV7-2 to TRBJ2-3; D ambiguous. This CDR3 has 14 residues. In germline, CDR1 is SGHTA, CDR2 FQGNSA. Trimming removed 3 bases at V and 2 bases at J, with 9 bases between. CDR3 in DNA: TGTGCCAGCAGCTTCCACAGATCCACAGATACGCAGTATTTT. Its protein is CASSFHRSTDTQYF. The whole variable domain, remainder taken from reference TRBV7-2 and TRBJ2-3, is GAGVSQSPSNKVTEKGKDVELRCDPISGHTALYWYRQSLGQGLEFLIYFQGNSAPDKSGLPSDRFSAERTGGSVSTLTIQRTQQEDSAVYLCASSFHRSTDTQYFGPGTRLTVL.

The V call is TRBV7-2, the J call TRBJ1-1; D is undetermined. This CDR3 is built from 15 residues. Germline lookup yields CDR1 SGHTA and CDR2 FQGNSA. Trimming cost V 1 base and J 0 bases, with 9 bases left between them. In DNA form, the CDR3 reads TGTGCCAGCAGCTTAGATGTAGGCTTGAACACTGAAGCTTTCTTT. Its protein product is CASSLDVGLNTEAFF.

This chain uses TRBV27 with TRBJ1-1, with 9 bases identical to TRBD1. Trimming cost V 3 bases and J 12 bases; bases outside gene matches: 8. Germline V lookup: CDR1 MNHEY, CDR2 SMNVEV (reference sequence). CDR3 length: 13 residues. The CDR3 sequence: CASSFTGGAKTFF. The CDR3 DNA follows: TGTGCCAGCAGTTTTACAGGGGGCGCGAAAACTTTCTTT.

The V gene is TRBV7-2, the J gene TRBJ1-5; 8 bases are a match to TRBD1. CDR1 and CDR2 from the germline V gene are SGHTA and FQGNSA. With 2 bases clipped from V and 7 bases from J, the junction kept 7 bases outside the gene matches. The CDR3 covers 15 residues. The CDR3 reads CASSLQGANQQPQHF. CDR3 nucleotide sequence: TGTGCCAGCAGCTTACAGGGGGCAAATCAGCAGCCCCAGCATTTT.

The chain couples TRBV6-8 to TRBJ1-2, with 9 bases that match TRBD1. Germline CDR1 and CDR2: MNHGY and SAAAGT. Trimming cost V 4 bases and J 1 base; bases outside gene matches: 4. CDR3 size: 15 residues. The CDR3 reads CASSFGTGNNYGYTF. The DNA of the CDR3 is TGTGCCAGCAGTTTTGGGACAGGGAATAACTATGGCTACACCTTC.

The CDR3 DNA reads TGCAGTGCTACGGGACTAGCGGGAGTGTACAATGAGCAGTTCTTC. Amino acid sequence: CSATGLAGVYNEQFF. The chain uses TRBV20-1 and TRBJ2-1; TRBD2 matches 14 bases. CDR1 is DFQATT, CDR2 SNEGSKA, per germline (reference sequence). The CDR3 is made up of 15 amino acids. Germline trimming cut 4 bases from V and 4 bases from J; bases unmatched to any gene: 3.

This clonotype was observed many times. This chain connects TRBV7-3 to TRBJ2-1; TRBD2 matches at 11 bases. CDR1 is SGHTA, CDR2 FQGTGA, per germline. After removal of 4 bases from V and 3 bases from J, the junction contained 5 bases not matched to a gene. The CDR3 sequence is 16 residues long. This chain's CDR3 is CASSYSGTSGYNEQFF. CDR3 in DNA: TGTGCCAGCAGCTACTCCGGGACTAGCGGCTACAATGAGCAGTTCTTC. Complete variable domain (other parts from reference TRBV7-3 and TRBJ2-1): GAGVSQTPSNKVTEKGKYVELRCDPISGHTALYWYRQSLGQGPEFLIYFQGTGAADDSGLPNDRFFAVRPEGSVSTLKIQRTERGDSAVYLCASSYSGTSGYNEQFFGPGTRLTVL.

This CDR3 reads CASTGWTSQETQYF. In nucleotides, the CDR3 is TGTGCCAGCACAGGGTGGACGTCCCAAGAGACCCAGTACTTC. The J gene is TRBJ2-5, the V gene TRBV12-3 or TRBV12-4; a possible D gene is TRBD1 (5 bases). Deletions cut 7 bases from V and 1 base from J, with 13 bases between. This CDR3 comprises 14 residues.

For this clonotype: A read error is likely, as this CDR3 ends without the conserved phenylalanine or tryptophan. This chain joins TRBV7-2 and TRBJ1-5; 8 nucleotides align to TRBD1. J was trimmed by 2 bases and V by 4 bases; bases with no gene match: 4. This CDR3 is 15 amino acids long. The germline V gene encodes CDR1 SGHTA and CDR2 FQGNSA. CDR3 loop: CASSSTGGGNQPQHS. In DNA form, the CDR3 reads TGTGCCAGCAGCTCTACAGGGGGAGGCAATCAGCCCCAGCATTCT.

The rearrangement uses TRBV12-3 or TRBV12-4 and TRBJ1-1; no clear D. Trimming left V 2 bases short and J 0 bases short, with 7 bases between. The CDR3 length is 14 residues. CDR3 nucleotides: TGTGCCAGCAGTTTATTCGGGCTGAACACTGAAGCTTTCTTT. It translates to CASSLFGLNTEAFF.

V gene TRBV7-9 combines with J gene TRBJ1-2; tentatively, D is TRBD1 (5 bases). The germline CDR1 and CDR2 sequences are SEHNR and FQNEAQ (reference sequence). CDR3 size: 14 residues. Between the trimmed V and J ends, which lost 8 bases and 4 bases, there was a span of 17 bases. The CDR3 reads CASALTGGIYGYTF. DNA of the CDR3: TGTGCCAGCGCCCTAACCGGGGGGATCTATGGCTACACCTTC.